The 5 T cell receptor beta chains listed next were all sequenced from one sample in a study of blood T cell repertoires in COVID-19. Sequencing used immunoSEQ multiplex PCR; TCRdb keeps in-frame clones, though not all of them. The table lists 250,000 or so clones, 87% of them singletons. Specimen: peripheral blood. Receptor source: a woman aged 35 to 49 who had recovered from COVID-19.

This chain links TRBV2 with TRBJ2-5, with a tentative D call TRBD2 (6 bases). This CDR3 contains 13 residues. V gave up 8 bases and J gave up 4 bases, with 14 bases separating them. CDR1 and CDR2 (germline): SNHLY, FYNNEI. The CDR3 region has the DNA TGTGCCAGCGGGGACTCTACCCGAGAGACCCAGTACTTC. Residues: CASGDSTRETQYF.

V is TRBV7-3 and J is TRBJ1-6, with TRBD1 matching over 10 bases. Germline loops: CDR1 SGHTA, CDR2 FQGTGA. The CDR3 consists of 14 residues. Trimming removed 7 bases from V and 9 bases from J; junction bases left unmatched: 6. DNA of the CDR3: TGTGCCAGCACCTGGGACAGGGGTAGTTCACCCCTCCACTTT. Amino acid sequence: CASTWDRGSSPLHF.

This chain connects TRBV5-4 to TRBJ2-2; TRBD1 matches at 9 bases. Unmatched junction bases numbered 5, after V lost 5 bases and J lost 0 bases. Germline-derived CDR1 and CDR2 are SGHNT and YYREEE (reference sequence). The CDR3 totals 16 residues. The CDR3 bases are TGTGCCAGCAGTCTCCGGACAGGGGCGAACACCGGGGAGCTGTTTTTT. It yields the protein CASSLRTGANTGELFF.

V gene TRBV5-6 combines with J gene TRBJ2-5, with TRBD2 identical over 16 bases. V dropped 4 bases and J dropped 5; count of bases not matched to a gene: 5. CDR3 length: 16 residues. Germline lookup yields CDR1 SGHDT and CDR2 YYEEEE. The CDR3 region is CASSTPGLAGGETQYF. Here the CDR3 DNA reads TGTGCCAGCAGCACCCCGGGACTAGCGGGGGGGGAGACCCAGTACTTC.

The chain joins TRBV20-1 to TRBJ2-1, with D possibly TRBD2 on 7 matching bases. Per the germline V gene, CDR1 is DFQATT and CDR2 is SNEGSKA (reference sequence). Deletions cut 3 bases from V and 10 bases from J, with 19 bases between. The CDR3 loop spans 14 amino acids. The CDR3 DNA sequence: TGCAGTGCTAGTCGTGCGGGGGCTAGGGGGGAGCAGTTCTTC. Translating gives CSASRAGARGEQFF.